Below are 27 T cell receptor beta chains sequenced from a single sample in a study of blood T cell repertoires in COVID-19. Method: immunoSEQ multiplex PCR; TCRdb's copy keeps in-frame clones and lacks some. The repertoire has a few hundred thousand clones, about 90% of them found once; the top ten carry roughly 10%. Sample: peripheral blood. These receptors were taken from a woman between 25 and 40 years old with COVID-19, enrolled during active disease.

This chain uses TRBV19 with TRBJ2-7; 8 bases fit TRBD2. Germline-derived CDR1 and CDR2 are LNHDA and SQIVND (reference sequence). V shed 4 bases and J 0 bases; nucleotides not matched to a gene: 2. CDR3 length: 14 amino acids. The CDR3: CASSTSGSSYEQYF. CDR3 DNA sequence: TGTGCCAGTAGTACCAGCGGGAGCTCCTACGAGCAGTACTTC.

The chain links TRBV27 to TRBJ2-5; 7 positions match TRBD1. Germline values: CDR1 MNHEY, CDR2 SMNVEV (reference sequence). The CDR3 length is 14 residues. The junction had 10 bases not matched to a gene; V was cut back by 7 bases and J by 5 bases. CDR3 in DNA: TGTGCCAGCAAACCGGCAGGGGGTTACGAGACCCAGTACTTC. The encoded protein is CASKPAGGYETQYF.

The J gene is TRBJ1-1, the V gene TRBV7-2; maybe TRBD1 (5 bases). Trimming removed 2 bases from V and 5 bases from J, with 15 bases in between. From germline, CDR1 is SGHTA and CDR2 FQGNSA. The CDR3 extends over 15 amino acids. CDR3: CASSLKFSQGTEAFF. The CDR3 DNA reads TGTGCCAGCAGCTTAAAGTTCAGCCAGGGTACTGAAGCTTTCTTT.

J is TRBJ2-3 and V is TRBV27, with D possibly being TRBD2 (5 bases). Germline CDR1 is MNHEY and CDR2 is SMNVEV (reference sequence). This CDR3 has 13 residues. Trimming left V 2 bases short and J 6 bases short, with 9 bases between. As DNA, the CDR3 is TGTGCCAGCAGTTTAAGGGAGACGGATACGCAGTATTTT. Translating gives CASSLRETDTQYF.

Comment on this clone: Other DNA sequences in the sample encode the same CDR3. V gene TRBV27 combines with J gene TRBJ2-7, with 8 bases that match TRBD1. Losses at the gene ends were 6 bases for V and 1 base for J; bases not matched to a gene: 5. CDR1 and CDR2 from the germline V gene are MNHEY and SMNVEV (reference sequence). The length of the CDR3 is 14 residues. The CDR3 spells CASRRQGSSYEQYF. CDR3 sequence (DNA): TGTGCCAGCAGGAGACAGGGGAGTTCCTACGAGCAGTACTTC.

The table lists this clone with a count of one. This chain connects TRBV28 to TRBJ2-7, with D perhaps matching TRBD2 (5 bases). V was shortened by 3 bases and J by 0 bases, with 15 bases between the two germline ends. Germline V CDR1 and CDR2: MDHEN, SYDVKM. This CDR3 comprises 16 residues. CDR3 sequence reads: CASSFGGPRSSYEQYF. For the CDR3, the DNA is TGTGCCAGCAGTTTTGGAGGCCCCAGGAGCTCCTACGAGCAGTACTTC.

The CDR3 loop reads CASSPPLTSGGGQFF. For the CDR3, the DNA is TGTGCCAGCAGTCCCCCCCTGACTAGCGGGGGAGGGCAGTTCTTC. The chain is built from TRBV6-5 and TRBJ2-1; 12 bases agree with TRBD2. This CDR3 spans 15 amino acids. The ends lost 5 bases at V and 12 bases at J; junction bases unmatched: 11. Looked up from germline, CDR1 is MNHEY and CDR2 is SVGAGI.

This chain uses TRBV4-3 with TRBJ2-7, with 10 positions matching TRBD1. The germline CDR1 and CDR2 sequences are LGHNA and YSLEER. This CDR3 is 17 amino acids long. With 1 base clipped from V and 1 base from J, the junction kept 7 bases outside the gene matches. The CDR3 coding sequence is TGCGCCAGCAGCCAAGCCGGGGGACAGGGGCTTTCCTACGAGCAGTACTTC. Protein sequence: CASSQAGGQGLSYEQYF.

This clone was detected once. The genes are TRBV10-3 and TRBJ2-7, with TRBD1 matching 8 bases. The CDR3 length is 15 residues. Germline V gene lookup returns CDR1 ENHRY and CDR2 SYGVKD. J gave up 4 bases and V 2 bases, and 7 bases lay outside the gene matches. CDR3 sequence (DNA): TGTGCCATCAGTGAGGGCGTGCAGGGGGCGTACGAGCAGTACTTC. Amino acids: CAISEGVQGAYEQYF.

The V call is TRBV13, the J call TRBJ2-3; 7 positions match TRBD1. Germline V gene data show CDR1 as PRHDT and CDR2 as FYEKMQ (reference sequence). V lost 9 bases to trimming and J lost 3 bases; unmatched junction nucleotides: 9. The CDR3 covers 14 residues. The DNA of the CDR3 is TGTGCCAGTACCGACAGGGTCTTAACAGATACGCAGTATTTT. This gives the protein CASTDRVLTDTQYF.

The CDR3 nucleotides read TGTGCCAGCATTCAGGACAGGGGATACGAGCAGTACTTC. Its protein is CASIQDRGYEQYF. The chain links TRBV2 to TRBJ2-7, with 9 bases aligning to TRBD1. The CDR3 has 13 amino acids. The germline V gene has CDR1 SNHLY and CDR2 FYNNEI. V lost 7 bases to trimming and J lost 4 bases; unmatched junction nucleotides: 5.

This chain joins TRBV6-5 and TRBJ2-1; 8 bases are shared with TRBD2. This CDR3 contains 14 residues. The V and J ends lost 5 bases and 9 bases, in that order; junction bases with no gene match: 9. CDR1 and CDR2 from the germline V gene are MNHEY and SVGAGI. CDR3 region: CASSLGPRGGEQFF. DNA of the CDR3: TGTGCCAGCAGTCTCGGGCCCCGGGGGGGTGAGCAGTTCTTC.

The genes are TRBV28 and TRBJ2-7; TRBD1 matches at 10 bases. The CDR3 is made up of 14 amino acids. V lost 4 bases to trimming and J lost 0 bases; unmatched junction nucleotides: 0. Germline V lookup: CDR1 MDHEN, CDR2 SYDVKM. The CDR3 sequence is CASSWTGGSYEQYF. For the CDR3, the DNA is TGTGCCAGCAGTTGGACAGGGGGCTCCTACGAGCAGTACTTC. Full variable domain (missing parts from reference TRBV28 and TRBJ2-7): DVKVTQSSRYLVKRTGEKVFLECVQDMDHENMFWYRQDPGLGLRLIYFSYDVKMKEKGDIPEGYSVSREKKERFSLILESASTNQTSMYLCASSWTGGSYEQYFGPGTRLTVT.

This sequence joins TRBV7-3 and TRBJ2-2; 9 bases fit TRBD1. The V and J ends lost 5 bases and 1 base, in that order; junction bases with no gene match: 5. The V gene's germline CDR1 is SGHTA and CDR2 FQGTGA. This CDR3 comprises 16 residues. CDR3 sequence: CASSPQGALNTGELFF. CDR3 DNA: TGTGCCAGCAGCCCACAGGGGGCGTTGAACACCGGGGAGCTGTTTTTT.

V usage is TRBV4-3 and J usage is TRBJ1-2; 10 bases line up with TRBD1. The CDR3 runs to 15 residues. Germline loops: CDR1 LGHNA, CDR2 YSLEER. V lost 4 bases, J lost 4 bases, and 6 bases stayed unmatched. CDR3 DNA: TGCGCCAGCAGCCCAGAGGGACAGGGGCTCTATGGCTACACCTTC. Protein sequence: CASSPEGQGLYGYTF.

This clone was observed a few times. CDR3 loop: CASDRAMNTEAFF. In DNA, the CDR3 is TGTGCCAGCGACAGGGCAATGAACACTGAAGCTTTCTTT. This chain uses TRBV6-5 with TRBJ1-1; 7 bases are shared with TRBD1. There are 13 residues in the CDR3. The junction had 3 bases not matched to a gene; V was cut back by 8 bases and J by 0 bases. Per the germline V gene, CDR1 is MNHEY and CDR2 is SVGAGI.

The CDR3 region is CASSPLISGNSYEQYF. The CDR3 DNA is TGTGCCAGCAGCCCTTTAATTAGCGGGAACTCCTACGAGCAGTACTTC. The gene calls are TRBV14 and TRBJ2-7; 8 bases are shared with TRBD2. Germline V gene lookup returns CDR1 SGHDN and CDR2 FVKESK. This CDR3 region has 16 residues. The V gene end was trimmed by 4 bases and the J gene end by 0 bases; junction bases not matched to a gene: 8. Using reference TRBV14 and TRBJ2-7 for the parts outside the CDR3, the full variable domain is EAGVTQFPSHSVIEKGQTVTLRCDPISGHDNLYWYRRVMGKEIKFLLHFVKESKQDESGMPNNRFLAERTGGTYSTLKVQPAELEDSGVYFCASSPLISGNSYEQYFGPGTRLTVT.

The V and J genes are TRBV6-4 and TRBJ1-4; D gene uncertain. The V and J ends lost 6 bases and 7 bases respectively, with 15 bases between them. Germline V gene lookup returns CDR1 MRHNA and CDR2 SNTAGT. The CDR3 is 14 residues long. CDR3 amino acids: CASSLDTQSEKLFF. The DNA of the CDR3 is TGTGCCAGCAGCCTTGACACTCAAAGTGAAAAACTGTTTTTT.

The chain couples TRBV7-3 to TRBJ2-1; no clear D gene. CDR1 and CDR2 (germline): SGHTA, FQGTGA. The CDR3 covers 15 residues. Trimming shortened V by 5 bases and J by 0 bases, and 11 bases separated the two germline ends. The DNA for the CDR3 is TGTGCCAGCAGCGTTTCGGTTAGCTCCTACAATGAGCAGTTCTTC. Translating gives CASSVSVSSYNEQFF. The entire variable domain, with the rest obtained from reference TRBV7-3 and TRBJ2-1, is as follows: GAGVSQTPSNKVTEKGKYVELRCDPISGHTALYWYRQSLGQGPEFLIYFQGTGAADDSGLPNDRFFAVRPEGSVSTLKIQRTERGDSAVYLCASSVSVSSYNEQFFGPGTRLTVL.

The chain carries TRBV27 and TRBJ2-3, with TRBD2 as a possible D gene (6 bases). Trimming removed 5 bases from V and 1 base from J, with 16 bases in between. The CDR3 totals 16 residues. Germline CDR1 and CDR2: MNHEY and SMNVEV (reference sequence). CDR3 loop: CASSLRWGGGTDTQYF. Written as DNA, the CDR3 is TGTGCCAGCAGTCTCAGGTGGGGCGGGGGCACAGATACGCAGTATTTT.

The genes are TRBV10-2 and TRBJ2-2; D might be TRBD2 (5 bases). The V gene lost 6 bases and the J gene lost 5 bases, with 10 bases spanning the gap. The CDR3 has 13 amino acids. Germline V gene sequence: CDR1 WSHSY, CDR2 SAAADI. The CDR3 region has the DNA TGCGCCAGCAGCTCACTAGAGACCGGGGAGCTGTTTTTT. The encoded protein is CASSSLETGELFF.

The chain joins TRBV30 to TRBJ1-5; D gene ambiguous. Germline assignment: CDR1 GTSNPN and CDR2 SVGIG (reference sequence). Trimming stripped 2 bases from V and 4 bases from J, with 9 bases between. This CDR3 is 13 amino acids long. In nucleotides, the CDR3 is TGTGCCTGGAGTAACAGTAGAAATCAGCCCCAGCATTTT. This sequence encodes CAWSNSRNQPQHF.

This clone occurred a few times. This sequence joins TRBV19 and TRBJ2-7; TRBD1 aligns across 8 bases. From germline, CDR1 is LNHDA and CDR2 SQIVND (reference sequence). The CDR3 loop spans 14 amino acids. J was trimmed by 1 base and V by 3 bases; bases with no gene match: 2. The CDR3 nucleotides are TGTGCCAGTAGTATGACAGGGGCGTCCTACGAGCAGTACTTC. Its protein product is CASSMTGASYEQYF.

V and J are TRBV24-1 and TRBJ2-7, with D tentatively TRBD1 (6 bases). This CDR3 is built from 13 residues. Germline lookup yields CDR1 KGHDR and CDR2 SFDVKD. V lost 5 bases and J 4 bases, leaving 11 bases between the germline ends. The CDR3 DNA reads as TGTGCCACCAGTGTAGGTCAGGGGTACGAGCAGTACTTC. Translating gives CATSVGQGYEQYF.

The chain has TRBV2 and TRBJ2-7; TRBD2 aligns across 7 bases. Per the germline V gene, CDR1 is SNHLY and CDR2 is FYNNEI. This CDR3 is 13 amino acids long. Germline trimming cut 8 bases from V and 2 bases from J; bases unmatched to any gene: 6. As DNA, the CDR3 is TGTGCCAGCGGGGGGGAGGGTACCTACGAGCAGTACTTC. Protein: CASGGEGTYEQYF.

The rearrangement links TRBV27 to TRBJ2-5, with 9 nucleotides matching TRBD2. This CDR3 is 15 amino acids long. Trimming took 6 bases from V and 4 from J; bases not matched to a gene: 9. CDR1 is MNHEY, CDR2 SMNVEV, per germline (reference sequence). The CDR3 coding sequence is TGTGCCAGCAGCCCGCCAGGAGCGGGAGGAGAGACCCAGTACTTC. This codes for CASSPPGAGGETQYF.

The chain has TRBV7-9 and TRBJ2-5; D is possibly TRBD2 (6 bases). V lost 5 bases and J 3 bases, leaving 16 bases between the germline ends. CDR3 length: 15 amino acids. Germline-derived CDR1 and CDR2 are SEHNR and FQNEAQ (reference sequence). The CDR3 loop is CASSRAGTVEETQYF. The CDR3 DNA follows: TGTGCCAGCAGCCGCGCCGGGACTGTAGAAGAGACCCAGTACTTC.